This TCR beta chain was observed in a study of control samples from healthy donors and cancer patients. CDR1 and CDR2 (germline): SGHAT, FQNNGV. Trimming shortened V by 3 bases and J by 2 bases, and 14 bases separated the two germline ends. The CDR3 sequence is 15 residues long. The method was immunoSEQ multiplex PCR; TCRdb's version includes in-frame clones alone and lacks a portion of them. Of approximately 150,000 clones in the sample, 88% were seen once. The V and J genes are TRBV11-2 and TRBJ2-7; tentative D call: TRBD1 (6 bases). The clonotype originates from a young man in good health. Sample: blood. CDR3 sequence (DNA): TGTGCCAGCAGCTTGTCAGGGGAAAGGCCCTACGAGCAGTACTTC. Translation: CASSLSGERPYEQYF.